This T cell receptor (beta chain) was identified in a study of patients and donors after allogeneic stem cell transplantation. TCRdb independently ran MiXCR on the RT-PCR reads; one entry per CDR3 protein. Of about a million distinct CDR3 sequences listed, more than 15% are singletons. This clonotype has a handful of counts. The CDR3 covers 15 residues. CDR1 SGDLS and CDR2 YYNGEE come from the germline V gene. The germline V and J ends were trimmed by 3 bases and 3 bases, with 13 bases remaining between them. The sequencing sample was made of blood, either unsorted or a sorted T cell fraction (not recorded which). The gene calls are TRBV9 and TRBJ1-3; no reliable D call. The clonotype comes from a human donor who was either an allogeneic HSCT recipient or a stem cell or donor lymphocyte infusion donor (not recorded which). It is not recorded whose cells these are; they may come from a transplant donor. CDR3 in amino acids: CASSDPGRLGNTIYF. The CDR3 region has the DNA TGTGCCAGCAGCGATCCAGGACGGCTTGGAAACACCATATATTTT.